The 21 T cell receptor beta chains below were found in one sample sequenced in a study of OX40 agonist ivuxolimab in advanced cancers. Sequencing used immunoSEQ multiplex PCR; TCRdb keeps in-frame clones, though not all of them. The repertoire holds about 61,000 clones, about four fifths seen once, with around 0.52% in the top ten. This specimen was CD4+ or CD8+ T cells sorted from blood, taken in a trial of the OX40 agonist ivuxolimab. The receptors were sampled from an adult with an advanced solid tumor such as melanoma, head and neck, liver or kidney cancer.

V usage is TRBV4-1 and J usage is TRBJ2-1; the D gene could be TRBD1 or TRBD2 (5 bases each). The ends were cut back, 4 bases at V and 4 bases at J, with 11 bases in the middle. Germline V gene sequence: CDR1 MGHRA, CDR2 YSYEKL. This CDR3 is built from 14 residues. The CDR3 sequence is CASSPGPLYNEQFF. The CDR3 bases are TGCGCCAGCAGCCCGGGACCTTTATACAATGAGCAGTTCTTC.

The V call is TRBV5-1, the J call TRBJ2-3; 9 nucleotides agree with TRBD2. V gave up 3 bases and J gave up 2 bases; unmatched junction bases: 4. CDR1 and CDR2 (germline): SGHRS, YFSETQ. This CDR3 comprises 15 residues. DNA for the CDR3: TGCGCCAGCAGCTCCGGGACTAGCCTCACAGATACGCAGTATTTT. This encodes CASSSGTSLTDTQYF. Looking up the rest from reference TRBV5-1 and TRBJ2-3 gives the full variable domain: KAGVTQTPRYLIKTRGQQVTLSCSPISGHRSVSWYQQTPGQGLQFLFEYFSETQRNKGNFPGRFSGRQFSNSRSEMNVSTLELGDSALYLCASSSGTSLTDTQYFGPGTRLTVL.

The chain employs TRBV11-2 and TRBJ2-7, with TRBD2 identical over 7 bases. The CDR3 contains 15 residues. The J segment lost 9 bases and the V segment lost 1 base, leaving 12 bases of the junction unmatched. CDR1 and CDR2 from the germline V gene are SGHAT and FQNNGV. CDR3 protein: CASSLAGSSGTRQYF. The CDR3 DNA is TGTGCCAGCAGCTTAGCGGGGTCTAGCGGCACTAGGCAGTACTTC.

This clone came up once. The V call is TRBV4-2, the J call TRBJ2-1, with D maybe TRBD2 (5 bases). The germline V and J ends were trimmed by 4 bases and 9 bases, with 22 bases remaining between them. Germline CDR1 reads LGHNA; CDR2 reads YNFKEQ. The CDR3 length is 16 residues. The CDR3 DNA sequence: TGTGCCAGCAGCCTTAATCCCGGACTCAAAGCCGGTGAGCAGTTCTTC. Its protein is CASSLNPGLKAGEQFF.

The rearrangement uses TRBV18 and TRBJ2-3; D gene uncertain. This CDR3 comprises 14 residues. V was cut by 0 bases and J by 5 bases, with 9 bases left in between. Germline values: CDR1 KGHSH, CDR2 LQKENI. In nucleotides, the CDR3 is TGTGCCAGCTCACCACCCGCCCTGGAAGATACGCAGTATTTT. Its translation is CASSPPALEDTQYF.

The chain employs TRBV27 and TRBJ1-2; the D gene is possibly TRBD1 (6 bases). The CDR3 sequence is 16 residues long. Trimming pared 3 bases from V and 3 bases from J, leaving 17 bases between. Germline assignment: CDR1 MNHEY and CDR2 SMNVEV (reference sequence). In nucleotides, the CDR3 is TGTGCCAGCAGTTTGCAGGGGAGAAGGGACCACTATGGCTACACCTTC. Its translation: CASSLQGRRDHYGYTF.

The chain couples TRBV6-1 to TRBJ1-5; D call uncertain. Germline-derived CDR1 and CDR2 are MNHNS and SASEGT. The CDR3 has 13 residues. V lost 5 bases to trimming and J lost 2 bases, with 7 bases between them. The CDR3 bases are TGTGCCAGCAGTAGCCGGGGCAATCAGCCCCAGCATTTT. Residues: CASSSRGNQPQHF.

A note on this clone: The sample has other DNA sequences that encode this CDR3 too. The chain recombines TRBV19 with TRBJ2-1, with a weak D call TRBD2 (5 bases). The ends were cut back, 3 bases at V and 5 bases at J, with 14 bases in the middle. CDR3 length: 15 residues. The germline CDR1 and CDR2 sequences are LNHDA and SQIVND (reference sequence). The chain's CDR3 is CASSMLLGLNNEQFF. As DNA, the CDR3 is TGTGCCAGTAGTATGTTACTAGGATTGAACAATGAGCAGTTCTTC.

This chain connects TRBV4-2 to TRBJ2-1, with 11 bases aligning to TRBD2. V shed 1 base, J shed 10 bases, and the junction held 12 bases outside the gene matches. Looked up from germline, CDR1 is LGHNA and CDR2 is YNFKEQ. CDR3 length: 17 amino acids. This CDR3 is CASSQGLGLAGGKEQFF. The CDR3 DNA is TGTGCCAGCAGCCAAGGTTTAGGGCTAGCGGGAGGAAAGGAGCAGTTCTTC.

This clone has just a few counts. The gene calls are TRBV19 and TRBJ1-5; D uncertain. The CDR3 totals 16 residues. Trimming stripped 3 bases from V and 3 bases from J, with 15 bases between. Germline V lookup: CDR1 LNHDA, CDR2 SQIVND (reference sequence). CDR3 in amino acids: CASSIAVDGTNQPQHF. CDR3 in DNA: TGTGCCAGTAGTATCGCGGTGGACGGCACCAATCAGCCCCAGCATTTT.

The chain carries TRBV4-1 and TRBJ2-5; D tentatively reads TRBD1 or TRBD2 (5 bases each). The CDR3 length is 15 residues. V was trimmed by 0 bases and J by 5 bases, leaving 13 bases between them. CDR1 is MGHRA and CDR2 is YSYEKL in the germline V gene. The CDR3 DNA is TGCGCCAGCAGCCAAGAAGGAAGCTGGGGGGAGACCCAGTACTTC. This encodes CASSQEGSWGETQYF.

This clone occurred a few times. The chain joins TRBV4-3 to TRBJ1-2; perhaps TRBD1 as D (5 bases). From germline, CDR1 is LGHNA and CDR2 YSLEER. The V end was cut by 4 bases, the J end by 8 bases, with 17 bases between. The CDR3 totals 14 residues. CDR3 nucleotide sequence: TGCGCCAGCAGCCCTAGCGGGTGGGACCGGGGCTACACCTTC. Its protein product is CASSPSGWDRGYTF.

This chain links TRBV5-1 with TRBJ2-5; the match to TRBD2 covers 8 bases. The V segment lost 0 bases and the J segment 4 bases; nucleotides outside the gene matches: 5. There are 15 residues in the CDR3. Per the germline V gene, CDR1 is SGHRS and CDR2 is YFSETQ. CDR3 amino acids: CASSLAAGGGETQYF. The CDR3 bases are TGCGCCAGCAGCTTGGCCGCGGGGGGAGGAGAGACCCAGTACTTC.

For the CDR3, the DNA is TGTGCCAGCAGCGCAGTGAGCTCTGGGGCCAACGTCCTGACTTTC. Translating gives CASSAVSSGANVLTF. V gene TRBV6-1 combines with J gene TRBJ2-6; D unresolved. Looked up from germline, CDR1 is MNHNS and CDR2 is SASEGT. With 6 bases removed from V and 0 bases from J, the gap between germline ends came to 9 bases. The CDR3 extends over 15 amino acids.

CDR3 sequence (DNA): TGTGCCAGCTCACCTGGACTCACAGATACGCAGTATTTT. It translates to CASSPGLTDTQYF. The chain links TRBV18 to TRBJ2-3, with a tentative D call TRBD2 (5 bases). Trimming pared 3 bases from V and 2 bases from J, leaving 6 bases between. Germline CDR1 reads KGHSH; CDR2 reads LQKENI. This CDR3 is 13 amino acids long.

This clone is a singleton in its sample. The V and J genes are TRBV28 and TRBJ1-3; 10 positions match TRBD1. With 7 bases clipped from V and 1 base from J, the junction kept 1 base outside the gene matches. The CDR3 is made up of 14 amino acids. Germline CDR1 is MDHEN and CDR2 is SYDVKM. CDR3 loop: CASMGQGSGNTIYF. Written as DNA, the CDR3 is TGTGCCAGCATGGGACAGGGGTCTGGAAACACCATATATTTT.

The CDR3 DNA is TGTGCCAGCAGCTTACGAGGGAGCGGCAGGGGGGGAGAGACCCAGTACTTC. Translated, it gives CASSLRGSGRGGETQYF. The chain carries TRBV11-2 and TRBJ2-5; D tentatively fits TRBD1 or TRBD2 (7 bases each). The CDR3 contains 17 residues. V was cut by 2 bases and J by 4 bases, with 20 bases left in between. Germline assignment: CDR1 SGHAT and CDR2 FQNNGV.

The V and J genes are TRBV6-5 and TRBJ1-1; tentatively, D is TRBD1 (5 bases). Germline V lookup: CDR1 MNHEY, CDR2 SVGAGI. The CDR3 contains 14 residues. V dropped 6 bases and J dropped 0 bases, with 11 bases sitting between them. In nucleotides, the CDR3 is TGTGCCAGCAGGCAGGGACGGGTGAACACTGAAGCTTTCTTT. This translates into CASRQGRVNTEAFF.

The rearrangement joins TRBV5-1 to TRBJ1-4, with TRBD1 matching over 9 bases. The germline CDR1 and CDR2 sequences are SGHRS and YFSETQ. The CDR3 totals 14 residues. The trim removed 4 bases at V and 5 bases at J, leaving 3 bases unmatched. In nucleotides, the CDR3 is TGCGCCAGCAGCCCCGGGACAGGGAATGAAAAACTGTTTTTT. It yields the protein CASSPGTGNEKLFF.

The chain couples TRBV20-1 to TRBJ1-2; D remains ambiguous. Germline loops: CDR1 DFQATT, CDR2 SNEGSKA (reference sequence). With 6 bases removed from V and 4 bases from J, the gap between germline ends came to 9 bases. The CDR3 totals 11 residues. CDR3 DNA sequence: TGCAGTGCCCGAGATGTCTATGGCTACACCTTC. Translating gives CSARDVYGYTF.

J is TRBJ2-1 and V is TRBV28; TRBD1 matches at 7 bases. This CDR3 is built from 17 residues. V lost 5 bases and J lost 4; bases outside the gene matches: 14. The V gene's germline CDR1 is MDHEN and CDR2 SYDVKM. The CDR3 here is CASSHPLWGQSYNEQFF. As DNA, the CDR3 is TGTGCCAGCAGTCACCCTCTCTGGGGACAGAGTTACAATGAGCAGTTCTTC.